The present entry profiles one T cell receptor (beta chain) with its context. Its cognate antigen is unknown. The PCR made use of 60 Vbeta and 13 Jbeta primers. This table comes from immunoSEQ multiplex PCR, and its TCRdb copy is limited to in-frame clones, with some not included. The sample lists roughly 120,000 clones; 75% were seen once. These data are taken from a study of cytomegalovirus exposure and HLA in healthy donors. Study-wide results and caveats: Earlier findings revealed that most TCR beta V segments proved productive either about 87% or about 30% of the time.

Between the trimmed V and J ends, which lost 4 bases and 4 bases, there was a span of 14 bases. The CDR3 is 14 amino acids. CDR1 is LNHNV, CDR2 YYDKDF, per germline (reference sequence). The source of this sequence is a young woman in good health and CMV-seronegative. J is TRBJ2-7 and V is TRBV15, with no clear D. The sequencing sample was made of PBMCs. CDR3 nucleotides: TGTGCCACCAGCACCTTCCAGTCAAAATACGAGCAGTACTTC. The encoded protein is CATSTFQSKYEQYF.